Listed below are T cell receptor beta chains from one sample, sequenced in a study of T cell changes during pregnancy in multiple sclerosis. Produced via immunoSEQ multiplex PCR; TCRdb's table is partial and in-frame only. The sample gives tens of thousands of clones, 85% to 95% of which show up once; 2% to 2.5% is in the top ten. The input for sequencing was peripheral blood, taken after pregnancy. These receptors were collected from a female donor with multiple sclerosis, enrolled in a pregnancy study. CDR3s leave out the opening cysteine and the closing phenylalanine or tryptophan. Each record gives: V gene, J gene, CDR3 protein.

>TRBV5-1|TRBJ1-2
ASSVTGQNYGYT
>TRBV6-4|TRBJ1-4
ASSAGTGGSTNEKLF
>TRBV6-1|TRBJ1-2
ASSEVLGLPGGYT
>TRBV5-8|TRBJ2-3
ASSFTATSRSDTQY
>TRBV27|TRBJ1-1
ASREEAFMNTEAF
>TRBV13|TRBJ2-2
ASSLVLAGYTGELF
>TRBV27|TRBJ1-2
ASSLEGAGHGYT
>TRBV6-6|TRBJ2-3
ASSYSIAFYSDTQY
>TRBV9|TRBJ2-3
ASSPSSTDTQY
>TRBV7-9|TRBJ2-3
ASSLEPTNTQY
>TRBV18|TRBJ2-7
ASSPDSYEQY
>TRBV27|TRBJ1-2
ASSITGDDYYGYT
>TRBV6-5|TRBJ1-2
ASTSSANYGYT
>TRBV2|TRBJ2-3
ASRPGVVADTQY
>TRBV6-5|TRBJ2-7
ASSTSGNVQQY
>TRBV18|TRBJ1-2
ASSPTGGSDGYT
>TRBV9|TRBJ1-2
ASSVVETGEQDYGYT
>TRBV6-5|TRBJ1-5
ASSLYAGQPQH
>TRBV19|TRBJ1-1
ASSIAGTGTGTEAF
>TRBV27|TRBJ2-3
ASSHSPRRGGTDTQY
>TRBV7-9|TRBJ2-5
ATSVRGQETQY
>TRBV4-1|TRBJ1-2
ASSHETNYGYT
>TRBV4-2|TRBJ2-4
ASSPAPGLAGVLAKNIQY
>TRBV2|TRBJ2-7
ATVQVLRTTTFFLYEQY
>TRBV29-1|TRBJ2-2
SGGPASGPLSGELF
>TRBV4-1|TRBJ2-3
ASSQDITSGSSVVGDTQY
>TRBV29-1|TRBJ2-5
SVEWRGELQETQY
>TRBV2|TRBJ1-1
ASSEIRLNTEAF
>TRBV2|TRBJ1-1
ASSVRQENTEAF
>TRBV27|TRBJ1-6
ASWTGLWSPLH
>TRBV10-3|TRBJ2-5
AIRTGLQETQY
>TRBV10-3|TRBJ1-1
AISPGTENTEAF
>TRBV18|TRBJ2-3
ASSIPGSSPDTQY
>TRBV7-6|TRBJ1-3
ASSPRQGVTGNTIY
>TRBV9|TRBJ1-6
ASSPGGTGYSPLH
>TRBV2|TRBJ2-1
ASSWKGLAGGNGNEQF
>TRBV27|TRBJ1-1
ASSLRSGLNTEAF
>TRBV5-1|TRBJ2-7
ASSLHGTGAYEQY
>TRBV11-2|TRBJ2-1
ASSLEGTSGFNEQF
>TRBV27|TRBJ1-4
ASSSPATNEKLF
>TRBV2|TRBJ2-7
ASSTYRQYEQY
>TRBV6-5|TRBJ2-1
ASSLQGLGEQF
>TRBV27|TRBJ2-7
ASSLKTGSYEQY
>TRBV11-2|TRBJ2-7
ASSNRQYDEQY
>TRBV11-2|TRBJ1-1
ASSQGGRVEAF
>TRBV18|TRBJ2-3
ASSEGLAGTDTQY
>TRBV5-1|TRBJ1-6
ASSDRDRTIVAPLH
>TRBV7-6|TRBJ1-5
ASSPGPGWVNQPQH
>TRBV6-1|TRBJ2-3
ASRKLAGGTDTQY
>TRBV4-2|TRBJ1-2
ASSQARVFGDGYT
>TRBV18|TRBJ2-3
ASSPRDSSTDTQY
>TRBV13|TRBJ1-1
ASSSQLDRAYARLNTEAF
>TRBV5-5|TRBJ2-7
ASSPVVAGNTYEQY
>TRBV7-2|TRBJ1-1
ASSSPTGPNTEAF